Listed here is a single T cell receptor beta chain. This entry belongs to a study of T cells expressing NK-cell markers. The CDR3 sequence is 15 residues long. Germline CDR1 MNHEY, CDR2 SMNVEV (reference sequence). TCR beta libraries carry UMIs added by 5'RACE template switching. Following a re-call of the 5' RACE reads, TCRdb has one entry per CDR3 protein and lacks DNA. The sample has 500,000 or so distinct CDR3 sequences. The sequence was obtained from a man younger than 35 in good health. The chain uses TRBV27 and TRBJ2-3. The sequencing sample was made of blood T cells: a sorted CD56 or NKG2C T cell subset, CD4+ or CD8+ T cells, or bulk PBMC T cells (not recorded which). The CDR3 is CASSSTDQITDTQYF.